What follows are 25 T cell receptor beta chains derived from one specimen sequenced in a study of blood T cell repertoires in COVID-19. Sequencing used immunoSEQ multiplex PCR; TCRdb keeps in-frame clones, though not all of them. The sample yields some 200,000 clones, roughly 80% seen once. The sequenced sample consisted of peripheral blood. The source is a woman aged 60-70 years who had recovered from COVID-19.

The table lists this clone with a count of one. The chain carries TRBV7-9 and TRBJ1-2; 8 bases agree with TRBD1. Trimming took 5 bases from V and 3 from J; bases not matched to a gene: 8. CDR1 is SEHNR, CDR2 FQNEAQ, per germline (reference sequence). CDR3 size: 15 residues. CDR3 bases: TGTGCCAGCAGCCCCCGACAGGGGAGAGACTATGGCTACACCTTC. This sequence encodes CASSPRQGRDYGYTF.

V and J are TRBV5-4 and TRBJ1-5; D not certain. V was pared by 1 base and J by 0 bases, with 8 bases between. The CDR3 runs 15 residues. Germline V gene data show CDR1 as SGHNT and CDR2 as YYREEE (reference sequence). CDR3 amino acids: CASSLSPYSNQPQHF. DNA of the CDR3: TGTGCCAGCAGCTTGAGCCCTTATAGCAATCAGCCCCAGCATTTT.

This clone showed up just a few times. The rearrangement links TRBV7-8 to TRBJ2-1; tentative D call: TRBD2 (6 bases). CDR1 SGHVS and CDR2 FQNEAQ come from the germline V gene. The CDR3 loop spans 12 amino acids. Trimming took 6 bases from V and 10 from J, leaving 13 bases between them. The CDR3 is CASSPLGGEQFF. The CDR3 DNA sequence: TGTGCCAGCAGTCCCCTGGGGGGAGAGCAGTTCTTC.

The gene calls are TRBV2 and TRBJ2-3, with D maybe TRBD2 (5 bases). CDR1 is SNHLY, CDR2 FYNNEI, per germline. Trimming removed 7 bases from V and 0 bases from J, with 11 bases in between. This CDR3 has 14 residues. The CDR3 region is CASKDGLSTDTQYF. CDR3 in DNA: TGTGCCAGCAAGGACGGACTGAGCACAGATACGCAGTATTTT. Combining the CDR3 with reference TRBV2 and TRBJ2-3 gives the whole variable domain EPEVTQTPSHQVTQMGQEVILRCVPISNHLYFYWYRQILGQKVEFLVSFYNNEISEKSEIFDDQFSVERPDGSNFTLKIRSTKLEDSAMYFCASKDGLSTDTQYFGPGTRLTVL.

The chain combines TRBV19 with TRBJ1-2; 7 nucleotides agree with TRBD1. The CDR3 extends over 13 amino acids. After removal of 5 bases from V and 14 bases from J, the junction contained 14 bases not matched to a gene. The germline CDR1 and CDR2 sequences are LNHDA and SQIVND (reference sequence). In DNA form, the CDR3 reads TGTGCCAGTAGTTTTCGACAGGGCGATAGGGCAACCTTC. Translating gives CASSFRQGDRATF.

The rearrangement uses TRBV6-6 and TRBJ1-2; D is unresolved. Trimming shortened V by 6 bases and J by 0 bases, and 38 bases separated the two germline ends. This CDR3 region has 23 residues. Germline V gene data show CDR1 as MNHNY and CDR2 as SVGAGI (reference sequence). CDR3 region: CASSFVVSPTESSPTSANYGYTF. CDR3 sequence (DNA): TGTGCCAGCAGCTTCGTTGTGAGCCCCACGGAGTCCTCCCCCACTTCAGCTAACTATGGCTACACCTTC.

The V gene is TRBV10-2, the J gene TRBJ1-1, with D perhaps TRBD1 (5 bases). Germline assignment: CDR1 WSHSY and CDR2 SAAADI. Trimming stripped 2 bases from V and 4 bases from J, with 8 bases between. The CDR3 extends over 13 amino acids. The CDR3 DNA sequence: TGCGCCAGCAGTGAGACACAGGTCACTGAAGCTTTCTTT. Its protein is CASSETQVTEAFF.

The CDR3 DNA reads TGTGCCAGCAGCCAGGGGGGAGAGCAGTACTTC. Translated, it gives CASSQGGEQYF. The rearrangement joins TRBV3-1 (or the pseudogene TRBV3-2) to TRBJ2-7, with D perhaps matching TRBD2 (6 bases). Germline CDR1 is LGHDT and CDR2 is YNNKEL (reference sequence). The CDR3 runs to 11 residues. V was clipped by 3 bases and J by 7 bases, with 7 bases between them.

The chain joins TRBV9 to TRBJ2-1; D ambiguous. Trimming removed 0 bases at V and 0 bases at J, with 7 bases between. Looked up from germline, CDR1 is SGDLS and CDR2 is YYNGEE. This CDR3 comprises 15 residues. The CDR3, as DNA: TGTGCCAGCAGCGTAGAACTGAGCTCCTACAATGAGCAGTTCTTC. This translates into CASSVELSSYNEQFF.

The chain joins TRBV2 to TRBJ2-1; 7 nucleotides agree with TRBD2. Trimming cost V 8 bases and J 3 bases; bases outside gene matches: 7. The germline CDR1 and CDR2 sequences are SNHLY and FYNNEI. This CDR3 is 14 amino acids long. CDR3 loop: CASVSGALYNEQFF. For the CDR3, the DNA is TGTGCCAGCGTAAGCGGGGCTCTCTACAATGAGCAGTTCTTC.

The table lists this clone with a few counts. The rearrangement joins TRBV11-1 to TRBJ2-5; D not certain. Deletions cut 5 bases from V and 5 bases from J, with 9 bases between. From germline, CDR1 is SGHAT and CDR2 FQDESV (reference sequence). CDR3 length: 12 residues. The CDR3 protein is CASSGTRETQYF. Written as DNA, the CDR3 is TGTGCCAGCAGCGGAACCAGGGAGACCCAGTACTTC.

V and J are TRBV5-6 and TRBJ2-1; weak D call: TRBD2 (5 bases). CDR1 and CDR2 from the germline V gene are SGHDT and YYEEEE. The CDR3 is 13 residues long. V lost 4 bases, J lost 7 bases, and 12 bases lay in between. The CDR3 is CASSPHPGNEQFF. The DNA for the CDR3 is TGTGCCAGCAGCCCTCATCCGGGGAATGAGCAGTTCTTC.

For the CDR3, the DNA is TGTGCCAGCTCACCACCGGGGAGGGCTAGCAATCAGCCCCAGCATTTT. It codes for CASSPPGRASNQPQHF. The chain recombines TRBV18 with TRBJ1-5; D is undetermined. This CDR3 spans 16 amino acids. Germline V gene sequence: CDR1 KGHSH, CDR2 LQKENI. V was trimmed by 0 bases and J by 0 bases, leaving 9 bases between them.

V usage is TRBV7-8 and J usage is TRBJ1-1; 8 bases agree with TRBD1. Germline assignment: CDR1 SGHVS and CDR2 FQNEAQ. The junction had 10 bases not matched to a gene; V was cut back by 5 bases and J by 2 bases. The length of the CDR3 is 16 residues. CDR3 in DNA: TGTGCCAGCAGCCTTAGGACAGGGTTCCTTAACACTGAAGCTTTCTTT. Its protein is CASSLRTGFLNTEAFF.

The chain has TRBV27 and TRBJ2-3, with 12 bases that match TRBD2. CDR3 length: 15 residues. Germline V CDR1 and CDR2: MNHEY, SMNVEV (reference sequence). V was clipped by 6 bases and J by 3 bases; unmatched bases: 4. The DNA for the CDR3 is TGTGCCAGCAGGCCTCTAGCGGGGGGGACAGATACGCAGTATTTT. Its protein product is CASRPLAGGTDTQYF.

Written as DNA, the CDR3 is TGTGCCAGCAGTTGGACAGACAGGCCCTCAAACTATGGCTACACCTTC. It specifies CASSWTDRPSNYGYTF. The chain links TRBV6-2 or TRBV6-3 to TRBJ1-2, with D maybe TRBD1 (6 bases). Germline assignment: CDR1 MNHEY and CDR2 SVGEGT. Trimming shortened V by 4 bases and J by 2 bases, and 17 bases separated the two germline ends. There are 16 residues in the CDR3.

The V gene is TRBV10-3, the J gene TRBJ2-5; 8 nucleotides align to TRBD1. The J segment lost 2 bases and the V segment lost 2 bases, leaving 1 base of the junction unmatched. This CDR3 region has 14 residues. Germline CDR1 ENHRY, CDR2 SYGVKD. The CDR3 reads CAISEGDRQETQYF. CDR3 bases: TGTGCCATCAGTGAGGGGGACAGGCAAGAGACCCAGTACTTC.

The rearrangement joins TRBV6-2 or TRBV6-3 to TRBJ2-5; 12 bases agree with TRBD2. The V and J ends lost 5 bases and 0 bases, in that order; junction bases with no gene match: 7. CDR3 length: 17 residues. Germline CDR1 and CDR2: MNHEY and SVGEGT. CDR3 protein: CASSPGLAGLYQETQYF. In nucleotides, the CDR3 is TGTGCCAGCAGTCCGGGACTAGCGGGCCTGTACCAAGAGACCCAGTACTTC.

This clone was counted a few times. The chain has TRBV11-3 and TRBJ2-1, with 11 bases lining up with TRBD2. Per the germline V gene, CDR1 is SGHNT and CDR2 is YENEEA. Trimming cost V 6 bases and J 6 bases; bases outside gene matches: 10. This CDR3 has 16 amino acids. In nucleotides, the CDR3 is TGTGCCAGCAGTTACTCTAGCGGGGGGATCCTCAATGAGCAGTTCTTC. Translating it yields CASSYSSGGILNEQFF.

The chain joins TRBV6-5 to TRBJ1-4, with D maybe TRBD1 (6 bases). Trimming removed 7 bases from V and 8 bases from J, with 14 bases in between. The CDR3 is 13 residues long. From germline, CDR1 is MNHEY and CDR2 SVGAGI. The CDR3, as DNA: TGTGCCAGCAAGGACAGAAGAATCGAAAAACTGTTTTTT. Its protein product is CASKDRRIEKLFF.

J is TRBJ2-3 and V is TRBV19, with 16 bases matching TRBD2. V was clipped by 3 bases and J by 2 bases; unmatched bases: 2. Germline V lookup: CDR1 LNHDA, CDR2 SQIVND (reference sequence). The CDR3 extends over 17 amino acids. The CDR3 region is CASSMGTSGGATDTQYF. In DNA, the CDR3 is TGTGCCAGTAGTATGGGGACTAGCGGGGGGGCCACAGATACGCAGTATTTT.

V is TRBV11-2 and J is TRBJ1-2, with D tentatively TRBD1 (6 bases). Germline V gene lookup returns CDR1 SGHAT and CDR2 FQNNGV. This CDR3 is 18 amino acids long. Trimming left V 5 bases short and J 3 bases short, with 25 bases between. The CDR3: CASSPLRRREGGDYGYTF. CDR3 in DNA: TGTGCCAGCAGCCCCTTACGTCGGAGGGAGGGGGGTGACTATGGCTACACCTTC.

V and J are TRBV10-1 and TRBJ1-1, with a weak D call TRBD1 (6 bases). Germline lookup yields CDR1 WNHNN and CDR2 SYGVQD (reference sequence). Between the trimmed V and J ends, which lost 3 bases and 5 bases, there was a span of 10 bases. This CDR3 has 13 amino acids. CDR3 region: CASSDSQGTEAFF. CDR3 coding DNA: TGCGCCAGCAGTGATTCCCAGGGGACTGAAGCTTTCTTT.

J is TRBJ1-2 and V is TRBV7-2; a possible D gene is TRBD1 (5 bases). Germline-derived CDR1 and CDR2 are SGHTA and FQGNSA. The CDR3 is 13 residues long. With 5 bases removed from V and 5 bases from J, the gap between germline ends came to 12 bases. The CDR3 bases are TGTGCCAGCAGCCAACAGGAAGAGTATGGCTACACCTTC. It codes for CASSQQEEYGYTF.

The chain recombines TRBV5-4 with TRBJ1-1, with 7 positions matching TRBD1. The germline V gene encodes CDR1 SGHNT and CDR2 YYREEE (reference sequence). The CDR3 is made up of 16 amino acids. V was pared by 5 bases and J by 5 bases, with 15 bases of the junction left unmatched. The CDR3 nucleotides read TGTGCCAGCAGTCCTCAGGGGGGCACGTATAGTACTGAAGCTTTCTTT. This translates into CASSPQGGTYSTEAFF.